The rows below give T cell receptor beta chains drawn from one sample of a study of T cell responses to AZD1222 COVID-19 vaccine. Profiling relied on immunoSEQ multiplex PCR, and the TCRdb table lists in-frame clones only, not all of them. The table has about 130,000 clones, roughly 92% seen once. Sample: peripheral blood, taken 28 days after the second AZD1222 dose. The receptor source for this set is an adult who received the AZD1222 COVID-19 vaccine. Both conserved end residues are part of each CDR3. The D gene is left open where the match is weak. Clone size is shown for a subset of rows, as once, few, many or a class of expanded clone.

v_gene	j_gene	abundance	d_gene	CDR3nt	CDR3aa
TRBV4-3	TRBJ1-1	-	-	TGCGCCAGCAGCCAATTTGCCAGGGGCAGCACTGAAGCTTTCTTT	CASSQFARGSTEAFF
TRBV28	TRBJ2-1	-	TRBD1	TGTGCCAGCAGTTTATGGGACAGGGGATCCTACAATGAGCAGTTCTTC	CASSLWDRGSYNEQFF
TRBV13	TRBJ2-3	once	-	TGTGCCAGCAGCCCCCCATCCCGGGCCTATAGCACAGATACGCAGTATTTT	CASSPPSRAYSTDTQYF
TRBV20-1	TRBJ2-7	-	-	TGCAGTGCTCTCCGCGAGTCCGAGCAGTACTTC	CSALRESEQYF
TRBV18	TRBJ1-1	-	-	TGTGCCAGCTCACCCGGGGGAGCGGTGAACACTGAAGCTTTCTTT	CASSPGGAVNTEAFF
TRBV7-2	TRBJ2-1	-	TRBD2	TGTGCCAGCAGCAGTGGGACTAGCGGGGGGAAGCAGTTCTTC	CASSSGTSGGKQFF
TRBV7-3	TRBJ2-1	-	-	TGTGCCAGCAGCTTAAGGGGGCCTCCCTACAATGAGCAGTTCTTC	CASSLRGPPYNEQFF
TRBV18	TRBJ2-1	once	TRBD1	TGTGCCAGCTCATCGCGTTCGGGACAGACACACAATGAGCAGTTCTTC	CASSSRSGQTHNEQFF
TRBV11-3	TRBJ2-1	once	TRBD2	TGTGCCAGCAGCTCCCTCAGAGCGGGATACAATGAGCAGTTCTTC	CASSSLRAGYNEQFF
TRBV27	TRBJ1-1	-	TRBD1	TGTGCCAGCAGTGTAGCCGGACAGGTTGGCACTGAAGCTTTCTTT	CASSVAGQVGTEAFF
TRBV29-1	TRBJ2-3	many	-	TGCAGCGTTGACGGGATGGCGGGGCCTAGCACAGATACGCAGTATTTT	CSVDGMAGPSTDTQYF
TRBV12-2	TRBJ1-3	-	-	TGTGCAAGTCGCTCTAGGGACATTGGGTGGGAGGGACCCTCTGGAAACACCATATATTTT	CASRSRDIGWEGPSGNTIYF
TRBV5-1	TRBJ2-5	-	-	TGCGCCAGCAGCTCGGGCCGGGACACTCAGTCAGGGGAGACCCAGTACTTC	CASSSGRDTQSGETQYF
TRBV3-1/TRBV3-2	TRBJ1-1	-	TRBD1	TGTGCCAGCAGCCGGGACAGTCTTGAAGCTTTCTTT	CASSRDSLEAFF
TRBV28	TRBJ2-2	-	-	TGTGCCAGCAGTTTACAGGGCGTCACCGGGGAGCTGTTTTTT	CASSLQGVTGELFF
TRBV9	TRBJ2-2	-	-	TGTGCCAGCACCCCTGGGCAGGGTGGAGGCACCGGGGAGCTGTTTTTT	CASTPGQGGGTGELFF
TRBV5-4	TRBJ1-1	-	TRBD1	TGTGCCAGCAGCGCCCATGGGACAGGGGGTCTGAACACTGAAGCTTTCTTT	CASSAHGTGGLNTEAFF
TRBV28	TRBJ1-5	-	-	TGTGCCAGCAGTTTCGGGGGGCAGGGGCAGCCCCAGCATTTT	CASSFGGQGQPQHF
TRBV6-2/TRBV6-3	TRBJ1-1	-	-	TGTGCCAGCAGTTACACGGGATGGGGCACTGAAGCTTTCTTT	CASSYTGWGTEAFF
TRBV12-3/TRBV12-4	TRBJ2-7	-	TRBD2	TGTGCCAGCAGTTTAGACGGGGGGTTTAAGTACTTC	CASSLDGGFKYF
TRBV6-5	TRBJ2-3	-	-	TGTGCCAGCCTGAAGGGGCTTGGAAGCGGTGATACGCAGTATTTT	CASLKGLGSGDTQYF
TRBV7-2	TRBJ2-7	-	TRBD1	TGTGCCAGCAGCTCAGGGGGCGAGCAGTACTTC	CASSSGGEQYF
TRBV5-4	TRBJ2-1	-	-	TGTGCCAGCAGCATAGAAGACAATGAGCAGTTCTTC	CASSIEDNEQFF